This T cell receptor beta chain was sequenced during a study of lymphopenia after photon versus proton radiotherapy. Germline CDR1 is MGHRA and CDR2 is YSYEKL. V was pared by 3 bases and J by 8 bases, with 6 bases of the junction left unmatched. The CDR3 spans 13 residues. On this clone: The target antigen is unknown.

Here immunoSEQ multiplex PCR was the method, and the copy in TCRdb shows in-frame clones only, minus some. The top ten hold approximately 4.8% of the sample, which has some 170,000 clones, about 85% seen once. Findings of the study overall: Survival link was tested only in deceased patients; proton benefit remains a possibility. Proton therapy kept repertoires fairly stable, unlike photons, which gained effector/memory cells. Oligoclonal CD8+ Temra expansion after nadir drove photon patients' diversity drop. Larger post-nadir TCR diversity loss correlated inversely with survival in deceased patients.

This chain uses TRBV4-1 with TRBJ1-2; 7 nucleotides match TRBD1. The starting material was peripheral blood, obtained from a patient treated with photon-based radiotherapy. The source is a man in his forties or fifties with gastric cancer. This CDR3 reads CASSHGTAKGYTF. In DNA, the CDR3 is TGCGCCAGCAGCCACGGGACAGCTAAAGGCTACACCTTC.